The rows below give T cell receptor beta chains drawn from one sample of a study of T cell responses to AZD1222 COVID-19 vaccine. Profiling relied on immunoSEQ multiplex PCR, and the TCRdb table lists in-frame clones only, not all of them. Of 150,000 or so clones in the sample, approximately 91% are singletons; the top ten hold approximately 5.7%. This specimen consisted of peripheral blood, obtained on day 0 of AZD1222 vaccination. The receptors originated from an adult in good health. Each CDR3 is given without its conserved first and last residue. Fields, in order: V gene, J gene, CDR3 protein.

>TRBV5-1|TRBJ2-2
ASSLGPTRSNTGELF
>TRBV5-1|TRBJ2-2
ASSPLANNRSLTGELF
>TRBV7-2|TRBJ1-1
ASSPRGEAF
>TRBV28|TRBJ2-2
ASSEGTTDTGELF
>TRBV3-1/TRBV3-2|TRBJ2-7
ASTQLMETPYEQY
>TRBV20-1|TRBJ2-6
RGAGANVLT
>TRBV5-4|TRBJ2-2
ASSPGRASTGELF
>TRBV2|TRBJ1-1
ASSVGFTEAF
>TRBV30|TRBJ1-4
AWAGGEGGEKLF
>TRBV21-1|TRBJ2-3
ASSKKGLAGAFDTQY
>TRBV19|TRBJ2-1
ASSVDRGTYNEQF
>TRBV18|TRBJ1-1
ATKPGGTEAF
>TRBV18|TRBJ2-2
ASSNRRVSNTGELF
>TRBV15|TRBJ1-1
ATSGTGGLRSTEAF
>TRBV19|TRBJ2-1
ASRPETGSYNEQF
>TRBV6-5|TRBJ1-5
ASSSFRDVGEPQH
>TRBV28|TRBJ2-7
ASSLPSWGRRVSYEQY
>TRBV11-2|TRBJ1-4
ASSSYGPTNEKLF
>TRBV6-2/TRBV6-3|TRBJ1-2
ASSYRTGPYGYT
>TRBV6-2/TRBV6-3|TRBJ1-1
ASSYSNEGSEAF
>TRBV5-6|TRBJ1-4
ASSRGQSGEKLF
>TRBV9|TRBJ1-5
ASSGGAGSNQPQH
>TRBV30|TRBJ1-3
AWSGGVLSGNTIY
>TRBV27|TRBJ2-7
ASSTPTGSSYEQY
>TRBV28|TRBJ2-4
ASSALGQKAKNIQY
>TRBV29-1|TRBJ1-2
SVGDRLSYGYT
>TRBV5-8|TRBJ1-5
ASSLDMSRNQPQH
>TRBV11-2|TRBJ2-1
ASDRGVGGYNEQF
>TRBV7-8|TRBJ2-7
ASSVYAGKGTYEQY
>TRBV12-5|TRBJ2-1
ASGSGPVGYNEQF
>TRBV7-9|TRBJ1-1
ASSLGLEKDF
>TRBV7-9|TRBJ1-5
ASSKDSPQQPQH
>TRBV5-4|TRBJ2-7
ASSLSLAGEQY